The 8 T cell receptor beta chains presented below share a single source sample, sequenced in a study of Ad26.COV2.S vaccination and SARS-CoV-2 variants. This sample's treatment: roughly 18 received Ad26.COV2.S at low or high dose, single or two shots; roughly five received placebo; per-sample allocation not given. At day 63 after the first vaccine or placebo injection, samples were drawn. Profiled with immunoSEQ multiplex PCR; TCRdb holds only in-frame clones, not every one. The sample has some 390,000 clones, about nine tenths seen once. This specimen was peripheral blood, taken in a trial of Ad26.COV2.S vaccine versus placebo. These receptors came from a person between 18 and 60 years old who received the Ad26.COV2.S COVID-19 vaccine or a placebo.

The V gene is TRBV5-4, the J gene TRBJ1-6; no clear D gene. Germline assignment: CDR1 SGHNT and CDR2 YYREEE (reference sequence). The CDR3 is made up of 14 amino acids. V lost 1 base, J lost 7 bases, and 9 bases lay in between. The CDR3 reads CASSLLTENSPLHF. CDR3 bases: TGTGCCAGCAGCTTGCTCACGGAGAATTCACCCCTCCACTTT.

CDR3 sequence: CASSEQRSIYGYTF. The DNA for the CDR3 is TGTGCCAGCAGCGAGCAGAGATCGATCTATGGCTACACCTTC. V and J are TRBV6-5 and TRBJ1-2; D remains ambiguous. Germline values: CDR1 MNHEY, CDR2 SVGAGI. V lost 6 bases and J lost 4, with 15 bases in between. This CDR3 is built from 14 residues.

The J gene is TRBJ1-1, the V gene TRBV5-1; TRBD1 might be the D (6 bases). V was cut by 4 bases and J by 1 base, with 11 bases left in between. The CDR3 runs to 14 residues. The germline gives CDR1 SGHRS, CDR2 YFSETQ. The CDR3 DNA sequence: TGCGCCAGCAGCACGGGACATACGAACACTGAAGCTTTCTTT. Amino acid sequence: CASSTGHTNTEAFF.

A few counts support this clone. This chain links TRBV7-8 with TRBJ2-2; 7 nucleotides align to TRBD2. Germline values: CDR1 SGHVS, CDR2 FQNEAQ. The CDR3 covers 17 residues. V trimming: 0 bases; J trimming: 5 bases; junction bases outside the gene matches: 9. The CDR3 spells CASSLAGTGGWTGELFF. As DNA, the CDR3 is TGTGCCAGCAGCTTAGCGGGGACGGGGGGTTGGACCGGGGAGCTGTTTTTT.

On this clone itself: Other DNA variants within this sample encode the same CDR3. The V gene is TRBV3-1 (or the pseudogene TRBV3-2), the J gene TRBJ1-1; a possible D gene is TRBD1 (5 bases). Trimming stripped 2 bases from V and 0 bases from J, with 7 bases between. Germline-derived CDR1 and CDR2 are LGHDT and YNNKEL (reference sequence). The CDR3 is 14 residues long. The CDR3 DNA follows: TGTGCCAGCAGCCAAAGGGGAATGAACACTGAAGCTTTCTTT. Translation: CASSQRGMNTEAFF.

A single count supports this clone. The chain has TRBV6-2 or TRBV6-3 and TRBJ1-1, with a tentative D call TRBD1 (6 bases). V lost 5 bases, J lost 0 bases, and 16 bases lay in between. The CDR3 consists of 16 residues. Germline lookup yields CDR1 MNHEY and CDR2 SVGEGT. CDR3 DNA sequence: TGTGCCAGCAGTGCTCCCGGGGGGCTCATGAACACTGAAGCTTTCTTT. Translating it yields CASSAPGGLMNTEAFF.

This chain uses TRBV20-1 with TRBJ2-5; a possible D gene is TRBD1 (5 bases). CDR1 and CDR2 (germline): DFQATT, SNEGSKA (reference sequence). This CDR3 is built from 11 residues. The V end lost 6 bases, the J end lost 3 bases, and 8 bases lay between the germline ends. The CDR3 DNA reads as TGCAGTGCAGCGACAGAAGAGACCCAGTACTTC. Its protein is CSAATEETQYF.

This clone has only one observation. The rearrangement links TRBV15 to TRBJ2-3; possibly TRBD1 for D (5 bases). CDR1 LNHNV and CDR2 YYDKDF come from the germline V gene (reference sequence). With 0 bases removed from V and 3 bases from J, the gap between germline ends came to 13 bases. The CDR3 sequence is 16 residues long. CDR3 protein: CATSRDLTVSTDTQYF. The CDR3 coding sequence is TGTGCCACCAGCAGAGATCTGACAGTTTCTACAGATACGCAGTATTTT.